The 12 T cell receptor beta chains below come from one sample, sequenced in a study of beta chain features in type 1 diabetes. The study's findings and limits: Shorter TCRB CDR3s, moderately but significantly so, marked every one of the four CD4+ subsets in Type 1 diabetes patients.

Reverse transcribing all isolated RNA meant expressed TCRB transcripts were sequenced. The assay was immunoSEQ multiplex PCR, and TCRdb's table has in-frame clones only and misses some. Counted here are under 300,000 clones, roughly 14% occurring once; the ten biggest clones make up roughly 0.02%. These receptors are not linked to any known antigen. Material: naive CD4+ T cells from blood. Every receptor here comes from a man under 40 with type 1 diabetes.

About this clone: A read error may account for a junction end that differs from germline. The chain links TRBV30 to TRBJ1-1; 7 bases are shared with TRBD1. This CDR3 comprises 11 residues. The germline CDR1 and CDR2 sequences are GTSNPN and SVGIG (reference sequence). The CDR3 DNA sequence: TGTGCCTGGAGTGGGACAGGTACTATTACGTGG. It yields the protein CAWSGTGTITW.

Here the CDR3 reads CASSLELAGAQETQYF. CDR3 DNA: TGTGCCAGCAGCTTAGAACTAGCGGGGGCCCAAGAGACCCAGTACTTC. V gene TRBV7-6 combines with J gene TRBJ2-5; the match to TRBD2 covers 11 bases. With V trimmed by 1 base and J by 1 base, 2 bases remained unmatched. This CDR3 contains 16 residues. Germline-derived CDR1 and CDR2 are SGHVS and FNYEAQ.

The chain carries TRBV29-1 and TRBJ2-5, with 11 bases lining up with TRBD2. V lost 4 bases, J lost 2 bases, and 9 bases stayed unmatched. CDR1 SQVTM and CDR2 ANQGSEA come from the germline V gene. The CDR3 loop spans 16 amino acids. The CDR3 nucleotides are TGCAGCGTTGCGCCTCTAGCGGGGGGTGGGCAAGAGACCCAGTACTTC. Its protein is CSVAPLAGGGQETQYF.

On this clone itself: The sample holds other DNA sequences that translate to the same CDR3. The chain uses TRBV6-5 and TRBJ2-4; D may be TRBD2 (5 bases). Germline CDR1 MNHEY, CDR2 SVGAGI. The CDR3 extends over 14 amino acids. The V end was cut by 6 bases, the J end by 0 bases, with 9 bases between. CDR3 protein: CASSSGLAKNIQYF. In DNA, the CDR3 is TGTGCCAGCAGCTCCGGACTAGCCAAAAACATTCAGTACTTC.

The chain has TRBV30 and TRBJ1-1; 7 bases are a match to TRBD1. Germline values: CDR1 GTSNPN, CDR2 SVGIG (reference sequence). V was pared by 5 bases and J by 0 bases, with 3 bases of the junction left unmatched. CDR3 length: 13 amino acids. CDR3 region: CAWGDSLNTEAFF. The CDR3 DNA is TGTGCCTGGGGGGACAGTCTGAACACTGAAGCTTTCTTT.

This sequence joins TRBV30 and TRBJ2-1, with 9 bases lining up with TRBD1. The CDR3 length is 17 residues. Germline V gene data show CDR1 as GTSNPN and CDR2 as SVGIG (reference sequence). Trimming at V came to 4 bases and at J to 6 bases, leaving 16 bases not matched to a gene. CDR3 bases: TGTGCCTGGAACCCTTTAGACAGGGGGAGAGAGCTCAATGAGCAGTTCTTC. Translating gives CAWNPLDRGRELNEQFF.

J is TRBJ1-6 and V is TRBV5-1; perhaps TRBD1 as D (5 bases). The CDR3 has 14 residues. Germline CDR1 reads SGHRS; CDR2 reads YFSETQ. V was pared by 0 bases and J by 7 bases, with 8 bases between. CDR3 DNA: TGCGCCAGCAGCTTGGTACAGGAGAATTCACCCCTCCACTTT. It specifies CASSLVQENSPLHF.

This clone was observed a few times. This chain uses TRBV13 with TRBJ1-2; 8 bases agree with TRBD1. With V trimmed by 5 bases and J by 5 bases, 13 bases remained unmatched. CDR3 length: 16 residues. From germline, CDR1 is PRHDT and CDR2 FYEKMQ (reference sequence). The CDR3 spells CASSLAGTGLWYGYTF. DNA of the CDR3: TGTGCCAGCAGCCTCGCCGGGACAGGTCTTTGGTATGGCTACACCTTC. The full variable domain, rest sourced from reference TRBV13 and TRBJ1-2, is AAGVIQSPRHLIKEKRETATLKCYPIPRHDTVYWYQQGPGQDPQFLISFYEKMQSDKGSIPDRFSAQQFSDYHSELNMSSLELGDSALYFCASSLAGTGLWYGYTFGSGTRLTVV.

V usage is TRBV11-2 and J usage is TRBJ2-3; possibly TRBD1 for D (7 bases). The V end was cut by 3 bases, the J end by 5 bases, with 15 bases between. The germline gives CDR1 SGHAT, CDR2 FQNNGV. This CDR3 has 15 amino acids. DNA of the CDR3: TGTGCCAGCAGCTTGGAGGGGGCGAAAGGAGATACGCAGTATTTT. The encoded protein is CASSLEGAKGDTQYF.

This clone was detected a few times. This chain connects TRBV7-8 to TRBJ1-4; 7 nucleotides agree with TRBD1. The germline gives CDR1 SGHVS, CDR2 FQNEAQ. With V trimmed by 6 bases and J by 6 bases, 7 bases remained unmatched. This CDR3 comprises 14 residues. Here the CDR3 DNA reads TGTGCCAGCAGGCGCCGGGACAGCGATGAAAAACTGTTTTTT. Amino acid sequence: CASRRRDSDEKLFF.

The rearrangement joins TRBV7-8 to TRBJ1-2, with TRBD1 matching 7 bases. The ends lost 5 bases at V and 8 bases at J; junction bases unmatched: 8. CDR3 size: 13 residues. CDR1 is SGHVS and CDR2 is FQNEAQ in the germline V gene. This CDR3 is CASSNDRAGGYTF. For the CDR3, the DNA is TGTGCCAGCAGCAACGACAGGGCGGGGGGCTACACCTTC.

The V call is TRBV11-3, the J call TRBJ1-3; the D gene is possibly TRBD1 (5 bases). Trimming stripped 5 bases from V and 2 bases from J, with 13 bases between. CDR1 and CDR2 (germline): SGHNT, YENEEA. There are 15 residues in the CDR3. DNA of the CDR3: TGTGCCAGCAGCCTCGGGGAGGGGACTGGAAACACCATATATTTT. This encodes CASSLGEGTGNTIYF.